The 32 T cell receptor beta chains listed next were all sequenced from one sample in a study of T cell responses to AZD1222 COVID-19 vaccine. Clones were sequenced by immunoSEQ multiplex PCR, and TCRdb holds only the in-frame ones, with some missing. The sample consists of over 130,000 clones, 85% to 90% of them appearing once. Sequencing used peripheral blood, obtained 28 days after the second AZD1222 dose. The receptors come from an adult who received the AZD1222 COVID-19 vaccine.

The chain couples TRBV7-2 to TRBJ2-2; 7 nucleotides line up with TRBD2. V was clipped by 10 bases and J by 6 bases; unmatched bases: 11. Germline V gives CDR1 SGHTA, CDR2 FQGNSA. This CDR3 spans 14 amino acids. The CDR3 is CATSRREISGELFF. In nucleotides, the CDR3 is TGTGCCACGTCGAGGCGGGAGATCTCCGGGGAGCTGTTTTTT.

DNA for the CDR3: TGTGCCAGCACCTGGGGGAGTAACTATGGCTACACCTTC. Protein sequence: CASTWGSNYGYTF. The J gene is TRBJ1-2, the V gene TRBV6-5, with a possible D match to TRBD1 (5 bases). CDR1 is MNHEY and CDR2 is SVGAGI in the germline V gene. This CDR3 region has 13 residues. Between the trimmed V and J ends, which lost 7 bases and 1 base, there was a span of 10 bases.

The rearrangement uses TRBV7-2 and TRBJ2-6, with 8 bases identical to TRBD1. The CDR3 totals 16 residues. Germline loops: CDR1 SGHTA, CDR2 FQGNSA. V shed 5 bases and J 4 bases; nucleotides not matched to a gene: 7. CDR3 region: CASSPRTGYGANVLTF. The CDR3, as DNA: TGTGCCAGCAGCCCACGGACAGGGTACGGGGCCAACGTCCTGACTTTC.

A word on this clone: The same CDR3 can be traced to other DNA sequences in this sample. The chain links TRBV19 to TRBJ1-5; D gene ambiguous. This CDR3 has 14 amino acids. Germline values: CDR1 LNHDA, CDR2 SQIVND (reference sequence). V lost 3 bases to trimming and J lost 1 base, with 7 bases between them. CDR3 coding DNA: TGTGCCAGTAGTATCGGGCAGAGCAATCAGCCCCAGCATTTT. It encodes CASSIGQSNQPQHF.

The genes are TRBV19 and TRBJ2-1, with a tentative D call TRBD1 (6 bases). This CDR3 region has 14 residues. Germline values: CDR1 LNHDA, CDR2 SQIVND (reference sequence). V lost 1 base to trimming and J lost 2 bases, with 6 bases between them. DNA of the CDR3: TGTGCCAGTAGTATAGGGACAGCCTACAATGAGCAGTTCTTC. Translation gives CASSIGTAYNEQFF.

For the CDR3, the DNA is TGTGCCAGCAGCTTTGGAGGGGGGTCTGGAAATTCACCCCTCCACTTT. Protein sequence: CASSFGGGSGNSPLHF. The chain has TRBV5-6 and TRBJ1-6; maybe TRBD1 (6 bases). Germline lookup yields CDR1 SGHDT and CDR2 YYEEEE. Trimming removed 2 bases from V and 7 bases from J, with 16 bases in between. The CDR3 has 16 residues.

The V call is TRBV7-3, the J call TRBJ2-2, with D unclear. CDR1 and CDR2 (germline): SGHTA, FQGTGA. V lost 5 bases to trimming and J lost 1 base, with 8 bases between them. There are 14 residues in the CDR3. The CDR3 sequence is CASSPQQNTGELFF. In DNA, the CDR3 is TGTGCCAGCAGCCCACAACAGAACACCGGGGAGCTGTTTTTT.

V gene TRBV9 combines with J gene TRBJ2-2; 9 bases fit TRBD2. The germline V gene encodes CDR1 SGDLS and CDR2 YYNGEE. After removal of 0 bases from V and 5 bases from J, the junction contained 8 bases not matched to a gene. The CDR3 is 17 amino acids. The CDR3 loop is CASSVEAPSGGTGELFF. CDR3 nucleotides: TGTGCCAGCAGCGTAGAGGCCCCAAGCGGGGGGACCGGGGAGCTGTTTTTT.

This chain joins TRBV7-2 and TRBJ2-6; D unclear. CDR1 is SGHTA, CDR2 FQGNSA, per germline. Trimming shortened V by 0 bases and J by 0 bases, and 12 bases separated the two germline ends. The CDR3 consists of 18 residues. The CDR3 sequence: CASSLALSVFSGANVLTF. The CDR3 nucleotides are TGTGCCAGCAGCTTAGCGCTTTCAGTATTCTCTGGGGCCAACGTCCTGACTTTC.

V usage is TRBV19 and J usage is TRBJ1-1; D perhaps matches TRBD1 (5 bases). Trimming shortened V by 2 bases and J by 6 bases, and 10 bases separated the two germline ends. CDR3 size: 13 residues. Germline V gene data show CDR1 as LNHDA and CDR2 as SQIVND (reference sequence). The CDR3 region has the DNA TGTGCCAGTAGTATACTCCTGGGACCTGAAGCTTTCTTT. This codes for CASSILLGPEAFF.

The V gene is TRBV5-4, the J gene TRBJ2-6; 11 nucleotides line up with TRBD1. The ends lost 8 bases at V and 0 bases at J; junction bases unmatched: 10. Germline CDR1 SGHNT, CDR2 YYREEE (reference sequence). This CDR3 contains 18 residues. The CDR3 DNA reads TGTGCCAGTGGACTTCCGGGACAGGGGGACTCTGGGGCCAACGTCCTGACTTTC. This gives the protein CASGLPGQGDSGANVLTF.

The J gene is TRBJ2-5, the V gene TRBV27; D ambiguous. Germline assignment: CDR1 MNHEY and CDR2 SMNVEV (reference sequence). Trimming took off 3 bases at V and 1 base at J, with 6 bases between the two ends. This CDR3 has 13 amino acids. DNA for the CDR3: TGTGCCAGCAGTTTGTTCGCCCAAGAGACCCAGTACTTC. This encodes CASSLFAQETQYF.

The rearrangement uses TRBV28 and TRBJ2-3, with D unclear. Germline lookup yields CDR1 MDHEN and CDR2 SYDVKM. V lost 8 bases and J 1 base, leaving 13 bases between the germline ends. The CDR3 is 14 amino acids. This CDR3 reads CASRDGPRTDTQYF. CDR3 bases: TGTGCCAGCCGTGATGGGCCACGCACAGATACGCAGTATTTT.

The J gene is TRBJ1-1, the V gene TRBV29-1, with a possible D match to TRBD1 (6 bases). CDR1 and CDR2 (germline): SQVTM, ANQGSEA. CDR3 length: 12 residues. V lost 4 bases and J lost 5, with 11 bases in between. The CDR3 sequence is CSVVGGITEAFF. The CDR3 bases are TGCAGCGTTGTGGGGGGCATTACTGAAGCTTTCTTT.

As for this clone: Other nucleotide sequences from this sample produce the same CDR3. The rearrangement links TRBV9 to TRBJ2-2; 9 nucleotides align to TRBD2. The CDR3 has 14 amino acids. The germline CDR1 and CDR2 sequences are SGDLS and YYNGEE. Trimming cost V 2 bases and J 5 bases; bases outside gene matches: 1. In DNA form, the CDR3 reads TGTGCCAGCAGCGTCCTAGCGGGAACCGGGGAGCTGTTTTTT. Protein product: CASSVLAGTGELFF.

This clone was counted between two and nine times. The rearrangement joins TRBV6-2 or TRBV6-3 to TRBJ1-1; TRBD1 matches 12 bases. With V trimmed by 2 bases and J by 6 bases, 10 bases remained unmatched. This CDR3 spans 17 amino acids. CDR1 MNHEY and CDR2 SVGEGT come from the germline V gene. In nucleotides, the CDR3 is TGTGCCAGCAGTTACGAGGGACAGGGGGCCTTGAATGCTGAAGCTTTCTTT. This translates into CASSYEGQGALNAEAFF.

V usage is TRBV10-1 and J usage is TRBJ1-1; D possibly corresponds to TRBD1 (5 bases). V lost 6 bases and J 0 bases, leaving 8 bases between the germline ends. The CDR3 has 13 residues. Germline V gives CDR1 WNHNN, CDR2 SYGVQD (reference sequence). Here the CDR3 reads CASRRTLNTEAFF. CDR3 bases: TGCGCCAGCAGAAGGACACTGAACACTGAAGCTTTCTTT.

Here the CDR3 reads CASSDQGMYSGANVLTF. The CDR3 DNA is TGTGCCAGCAGTGACCAGGGGATGTACTCTGGGGCCAACGTCCTGACTTTC. This rearrangement joins TRBV6-1 to TRBJ2-6, with D possibly TRBD1 on 6 matching bases. The germline gives CDR1 MNHNS, CDR2 SASEGT. This CDR3 is built from 17 residues. Deletions cut 3 bases from V and 0 bases from J, with 12 bases between.

The genes are TRBV5-1 and TRBJ2-3; D call uncertain. The CDR3 is 15 amino acids. Deletions cut 0 bases from V and 1 base from J, with 9 bases between. The germline V gene encodes CDR1 SGHRS and CDR2 YFSETQ. DNA of the CDR3: TGCGCCAGCAGCTTGGAACACCCAGGCACAGATACGCAGTATTTT. This sequence encodes CASSLEHPGTDTQYF.

The chain recombines TRBV10-1 with TRBJ2-2; a weak D match, TRBD1 (7 bases). The CDR3 sequence is 15 residues long. Trimming pared 3 bases from V and 4 bases from J, leaving 12 bases between. CDR1 and CDR2 from the germline V gene are WNHNN and SYGVQD (reference sequence). CDR3 region: CASSDRGASTGELFF. The CDR3 nucleotides are TGCGCCAGCAGTGACAGGGGGGCTAGCACCGGGGAGCTGTTTTTT.

The J gene is TRBJ2-1, the V gene TRBV18; 8 bases agree with TRBD2. CDR3 size: 13 residues. V gave up 3 bases and J gave up 15 bases; unmatched junction bases: 10. CDR1 KGHSH and CDR2 LQKENI come from the germline V gene. The CDR3 DNA is TGTGCCAGCTCACCCGGGACTAGTGGAGGGGCGTTCTTC. Encoded protein: CASSPGTSGGAFF.

The sample holds one count of this clone. This chain links TRBV7-8 with TRBJ2-7, with TRBD1 matching over 8 bases. The CDR3 loop spans 14 amino acids. CDR1 is SGHVS and CDR2 is FQNEAQ in the germline V gene. Trimming cost V 3 bases and J 1 base; bases outside gene matches: 2. The DNA for the CDR3 is TGTGCCAGCAGCTTCCGGGACAGGTCCTACGAGCAGTACGTC. It codes for CASSFRDRSYEQYV.

The V call is TRBV21-1, the J call TRBJ1-2; TRBD1, the table's D call, lacks a check against the DNA. TRBV21-1 is a known pseudogene. The CDR3 sequence is 16 residues long. CDR3 loop: CASSKGLGTRHYGYTF. In nucleotides, the CDR3 is TGTGCCAGCAGCAAAGGATTGGGCACAAGACACTATGGCTACACCTTC.

The chain uses TRBV4-3 and TRBJ2-1; TRBD2 matches 9 bases. This CDR3 spans 15 amino acids. Germline assignment: CDR1 LGHNA and CDR2 YSLEER. V lost 3 bases, J lost 7 bases, and 7 bases stayed unmatched. CDR3 region: CASSQAAGGWNEQFF. The CDR3 nucleotides read TGCGCCAGCAGCCAGGCGGCGGGAGGGTGGAATGAGCAGTTCTTC.

This chain joins TRBV28 and TRBJ1-1; D unresolved. CDR3 length: 14 residues. CDR1 and CDR2 (germline): MDHEN, SYDVKM. Between the trimmed V and J ends, which lost 5 bases and 1 base, there was a span of 11 bases. The CDR3 DNA is TGTGCCAGCAGTCTCCGACTAGAGAACACTGAAGCTTTCTTT. It yields the protein CASSLRLENTEAFF. The full variable domain, its missing parts supplied by reference TRBV28 and TRBJ1-1, is DVKVTQSSRYLVKRTGEKVFLECVQDMDHENMFWYRQDPGLGLRLIYFSYDVKMKEKGDIPEGYSVSREKKERFSLILESASTNQTSMYLCASSLRLENTEAFFGQGTRLTVV.

This CDR3 is CASKDRPGSYEQYV. The CDR3 nucleotides are TGTGCCAGCAAGGACCGGCCGGGTTCCTACGAGCAGTACGTC. The chain links TRBV2 to TRBJ2-7; D unclear. The CDR3 consists of 14 residues. Trimming cost V 7 bases and J 1 base, with 14 bases left between them. Germline values: CDR1 SNHLY, CDR2 FYNNEI.

This clone was counted between two and nine times. J is TRBJ2-5 and V is TRBV14; TRBD2 might be the D (5 bases). This CDR3 is 13 amino acids long. Germline CDR1 SGHDN, CDR2 FVKESK. The V end was cut by 4 bases, the J end by 7 bases, with 13 bases between. CDR3 in DNA: TGTGCCAGCAGCCCCGGGGTGACGGCGACCCAGTACTTC. Its protein is CASSPGVTATQYF.

The V and J genes are TRBV6-5 and TRBJ2-7, with D perhaps matching TRBD1 (5 bases). The CDR3 spans 13 residues. Germline V gene sequence: CDR1 MNHEY, CDR2 SVGAGI. The V end lost 6 bases, the J end lost 6 bases, and 15 bases lay between the germline ends. CDR3 amino acids: CASSLTVGAEQYF. The CDR3, as DNA: TGTGCCAGCAGCTTGACAGTGGGCGCCGAGCAGTACTTC.

The V gene is TRBV4-1, the J gene TRBJ1-5; D is unclear. This CDR3 contains 13 residues. The germline gives CDR1 MGHRA, CDR2 YSYEKL. Trimming left V 4 bases short and J 2 bases short, with 6 bases between. CDR3 coding DNA: TGCGCCAGCAGCCTTATGGGCAATCAGCCCCAGCATTTT. This encodes CASSLMGNQPQHF.

Comments on this clone: Other nucleotide sequences in the sample specify the same CDR3. CDR3 region: CASSVGVMNTEAFF. Written as DNA, the CDR3 is TGTGCCAGCAGCGTAGGGGTTATGAACACTGAAGCTTTCTTT. The J gene is TRBJ1-1, the V gene TRBV9, with unresolved D. Germline CDR1 SGDLS, CDR2 YYNGEE. Trimming left V 0 bases short and J 0 bases short, with 6 bases between. The CDR3 length is 14 residues.

The chain couples TRBV28 to TRBJ1-5; weak D call: TRBD1 (5 bases). The CDR3 has 17 amino acids. Per the germline V gene, CDR1 is MDHEN and CDR2 is SYDVKM. Trimming cost V 6 bases and J 2 bases, with 20 bases left between them. The CDR3 sequence: CASSNSNRQGGNQPQHF. Written as DNA, the CDR3 is TGTGCCAGCAGCAACAGTAATCGGCAGGGAGGCAATCAGCCCCAGCATTTT.

The genes are TRBV9 and TRBJ1-1; unclear D gene. Germline assignment: CDR1 SGDLS and CDR2 YYNGEE. Trimming cost V 7 bases and J 7 bases, with 11 bases left between them. The CDR3 covers 11 residues. CDR3 protein: CASGPGNEAFF. CDR3 coding DNA: TGTGCCAGCGGCCCAGGTAATGAAGCTTTCTTT.